These T cell receptor beta chains were read from a single sample in a study of response to subunit inactivated influenza vaccine. Each CDR3 protein is one row after TCRdb ran MiXCR on the RT-PCR reads. The table lists 530,000 or so distinct CDR3 sequences, around 11% of them singletons. The sample was PBMCs from blood, taken on the day of vaccination. Source of these receptors: a man between 50 and 59 years old who received an inactivated influenza vaccine. CDR3s include the opening cysteine and the closing phenylalanine or tryptophan. Fields, in order: D gene, V gene, CDR3 length, J gene, clone size, CDR3 protein, CDR3 DNA. The D gene is left open where the match is weak. Part of the rows lack a size; the others show once, few, many or a class for expanded clones.

>-|TRBV10-3|13|TRBJ1-1|few
CAISSGVNTEAFF
TGTGCCATCAGCTCGGGAGTGAACACTGAAGCTTTCTTT
>-|TRBV21-1|14|TRBJ2-7|few
CASSKRETGGEQYF
TGTGCCAGCAGCAAACGTGAAACAGGCGGGGAGCAGTACTTC
>TRBD1|TRBV19|16|TRBJ1-5|-
CASSILSGQGEQPQHF
TGTGCCAGTAGTATATTAAGCGGACAGGGAGAACAGCCCCAGCATTTT
>TRBD1|TRBV28|14|TRBJ2-4|-
CASSFSDRGNIQYF
TGTGCCAGCAGTTTCAGTGACAGGGGAAACATTCAGTACTTC
>-|TRBV30|12|TRBJ1-6|-
CAWSGRVSPLHF
TGTGCCTGGAGTGGAAGGGTTTCACCCCTCCACTTT
>-|TRBV12-3/TRBV12-4|13|TRBJ2-5|few
CASSFSTEETQYF
TGTGCCAGCAGTTTCTCAACAGAAGAGACCCAGTACTTC
>-|TRBV7-2|15|TRBJ1-2|many
CASSSRTRANYGYTF
TGTGCCAGCAGCTCCAGGACAAGAGCTAACTATGGCTACACCTTC
>-|TRBV29-1|14|TRBJ2-5|-
CSVIPLGEQETQYF
TGCAGCGTTATCCCTCTCGGGGAGCAAGAGACCCAGTACTTC
>TRBD2|TRBV7-8|12|TRBJ2-7|many
CASSFAGGEQYF
TGTGCCAGCAGCTTCGCGGGGGGCGAGCAGTACTTC
>TRBD1|TRBV5-1|17|TRBJ2-3|-
CASSAGFGQGPLDTQYF
TGCGCCAGCAGCGCGGGATTCGGACAGGGCCCTTTAGATACGCAGTATTTT
>-|TRBV7-2|13|TRBJ2-5|many
CASSFGVWETQYF
TGTGCCAGCAGCTTCGGGGTTTGGGAGACCCAGTACTTC
>TRBD1|TRBV27|17|TRBJ1-6|many
CASSFDSWDRENSPLHF
TGTGCCAGCAGTTTTGATTCGTGGGACAGGGAAAATTCACCCCTCCACTTT
>TRBD1|TRBV27|15|TRBJ1-6|-
CASRGQALANSPLHF
TGTGCCAGCAGGGGACAGGCGTTAGCGAATTCACCCCTCCACTTT
>-|TRBV9|15|TRBJ1-1|-
CASSVGGGMNTEAFF
TGTGCCAGCAGCGTAGGCGGCGGGATGAACACTGAAGCTTTCTTT
>TRBD2|TRBV20-1|16|TRBJ2-1|-
CSASPIAGGSYNEQFF
TGCAGTGCCAGCCCTATAGCGGGGGGCTCCTACAATGAGCAGTTCTTC
>-|TRBV5-5|15|TRBJ2-5|many
CASSFGTFSGETQYF
TGTGCCAGCAGCTTTGGGACCTTCAGTGGGGAGACCCAGTACTTC
>TRBD2|TRBV7-2|15|TRBJ2-3|many
CASSQAGASTDTQYF
TGTGCCAGCAGTCAAGCGGGGGCAAGCACAGATACGCAGTATTTT
>-|TRBV20-1|14|TRBJ2-7|few
CSAAAGGHTYEQYF
TGCAGTGCCGCGGCCGGCGGCCATACCTACGAGCAGTACTTC
>TRBD2|TRBV20-1|15|TRBJ2-7|many
CSARDRLAGDYEQYF
TGCAGTGCTAGAGACCGACTAGCGGGTGATTACGAGCAGTACTTC
>-|TRBV10-3|14|TRBJ2-5|few
CAISEPGLTETQYF
TGTGCCATCAGTGAGCCGGGGCTGACGGAGACCCAGTACTTC
>TRBD2|TRBV28|16|TRBJ2-5|-
CASSLTLAGVKETQYF
TGTGCCAGCAGTTTGACACTAGCGGGAGTCAAAGAGACCCAGTACTTC
>-|TRBV10-3|13|TRBJ2-7|many
CAIKSPRMGEQYF
TGTGCCATCAAAAGCCCCAGGATGGGGGAGCAGTACTTC
>-|TRBV5-1|14|TRBJ2-5|few
CASSKGQGSETQYF
TGCGCCAGCAGCAAAGGACAAGGGTCCGAGACCCAGTACTTC
>TRBD2|TRBV12-3/TRBV12-4|18|TRBJ2-2|many
CASSPLETSGRAAGELFF
TGTGCCAGCAGCCCCCTCGAGACTAGCGGGAGGGCCGCCGGGGAGCTGTTTTTT